A single sample is the source of the 28 T cell receptor beta chains below, sequenced in a study of T-cell memory formation after mild COVID-19. MiXCR was run by TCRdb on the 5' RACE reads, yielding one entry per CDR3 protein. This repertoire shows under 300,000 distinct CDR3 sequences, around 8% found once; its top ten account for about 20%. Material for sequencing was PBMCs or a T cell subset sorted from them (not recorded which). The receptors come from a man in his late teens or twenties who had mild COVID-19 (a few samples of this study predate the infection). Cell type and time point are not known.

This clonotype was detected only a few times. This chain connects TRBV6-1 to TRBJ2-3; 8 bases are a match to TRBD2. Per the germline V gene, CDR1 is MNHNS and CDR2 is SASEGT. The CDR3 is 15 amino acids. The V gene end was trimmed by 6 bases and the J gene end by 5 bases; junction bases not matched to a gene: 10. DNA of the CDR3: TGTGCCAGCAGCACTGGAGCGGGGGCCCGAGATACGCAGTATTTT. It specifies CASSTGAGARDTQYF.

This clonotype was counted at least ten times. The chain is built from TRBV12-3 or TRBV12-4 and TRBJ1-1, with D uncertain. The CDR3 has 13 amino acids. Between the trimmed V and J ends, which lost 6 bases and 4 bases, there was a span of 12 bases. This CDR3 reads CASRLAGPTEAFF. The DNA for the CDR3 is TGTGCCAGCAGGTTGGCAGGCCCCACTGAAGCTTTCTTT.

This chain uses TRBV29-1 with TRBJ2-5; TRBD2 aligns across 9 bases. Germline CDR1 is SQVTM and CDR2 is ANQGSEA. The V gene end was trimmed by 2 bases and the J gene end by 3 bases; junction bases not matched to a gene: 4. The CDR3 runs to 14 residues. The CDR3 DNA is TGCAGCGTTGAAACCAGCGGGGGGAAAGAGACCCAGTACTTC. This gives the protein CSVETSGGKETQYF.

This chain uses TRBV12-3 or TRBV12-4 with TRBJ1-5, with 8 bases aligning to TRBD1. The CDR3 has 15 amino acids. V lost 4 bases to trimming and J lost 7 bases; unmatched junction nucleotides: 9. CDR3 DNA: TGTGCCAGCAGTTGGGGGCAGGGGGCAGGACAGCCCCAGCATTTT. Amino acids: CASSWGQGAGQPQHF.

The chain combines TRBV5-5 with TRBJ2-7, with 9 bases that match TRBD1. Germline CDR1 SGHKS, CDR2 YYEKEE (reference sequence). Trimming removed 5 bases from V and 4 bases from J; junction bases left unmatched: 7. CDR3 length equals 14 residues. As DNA, the CDR3 is TGTGCCAGCAGTACCGGACAGGGGATTTACGAGCAGTACTTC. Translated: CASSTGQGIYEQYF.

This clonotype has at least ten counts. This chain uses TRBV5-5 with TRBJ1-4, with D unclear. The V and J ends lost 0 bases and 6 bases respectively, with 9 bases between them. The length of the CDR3 is 14 residues. Germline CDR1 is SGHKS and CDR2 is YYEKEE (reference sequence). DNA of the CDR3: TGTGCCAGCAGCTTGGGATTGGGCCATGAAAAACTGTTTTTT. It codes for CASSLGLGHEKLFF.

This clonotype turned up a few times. The J gene is TRBJ1-2, the V gene TRBV3-1, with D perhaps TRBD1 (5 bases). Germline loops: CDR1 LGHDT, CDR2 YNNKEL (reference sequence). Trimming took 1 base from V and 4 from J, leaving 13 bases between them. This CDR3 region has 15 residues. CDR3 nucleotide sequence: TGTGCCAGCAGCCAAGGAACAGGCCTCAGCTATGGCTACACCTTC. This gives the protein CASSQGTGLSYGYTF.

This clonotype was detected a few times. CDR3 bases: TGTGCCAGCAGTTACCGAGGTTTGAGCTCCTACGAGCAGTACGTC. This translates into CASSYRGLSSYEQYV. The V and J genes are TRBV6-2 or TRBV6-3 and TRBJ2-7; no definite D call. CDR3 length: 15 residues. V lost 2 bases and J 0 bases, leaving 11 bases between the germline ends. The germline V gene encodes CDR1 MNHEY and CDR2 SVGEGT.

This clonotype was recorded at least ten times. This chain connects TRBV5-1 to TRBJ2-3; the D gene is possibly TRBD1 (6 bases). Germline CDR1 reads SGHRS; CDR2 reads YFSETQ. The CDR3 contains 15 residues. Trimming removed 4 bases at V and 0 bases at J, with 12 bases between. The CDR3 nucleotides read TGCGCCAGCAGCCCAGGACAGACTAGCACAGATACGCAGTATTTT. Its translation is CASSPGQTSTDTQYF. Combining the CDR3 with reference TRBV5-1 and TRBJ2-3 gives the whole variable domain KAGVTQTPRYLIKTRGQQVTLSCSPISGHRSVSWYQQTPGQGLQFLFEYFSETQRNKGNFPGRFSGRQFSNSRSEMNVSTLELGDSALYLCASSPGQTSTDTQYFGPGTRLTVL.

This chain connects TRBV11-2 to TRBJ1-4; D is ambiguous. The V gene lost 0 bases and the J gene lost 8 bases, with 19 bases spanning the gap. This CDR3 contains 17 residues. Germline V CDR1 and CDR2: SGHAT, FQNNGV. The CDR3 is CASSLDPGGGVREKLFF. The DNA of the CDR3 is TGTGCCAGCAGCTTAGATCCGGGCGGTGGGGTACGGGAAAAACTGTTTTTT.

The chain couples TRBV27 to TRBJ1-2, with D possibly TRBD1 on 5 matching bases. V was shortened by 5 bases and J by 8 bases, with 12 bases between the two germline ends. The CDR3 runs to 12 residues. CDR1 and CDR2 (germline): MNHEY, SMNVEV (reference sequence). The CDR3 DNA sequence: TGTGCCAGCAGTCTCACAGGAAAGGGCTACACCTTC. Its protein is CASSLTGKGYTF.

V gene TRBV6-6 combines with J gene TRBJ1-1; D may be TRBD1 (6 bases). CDR1 and CDR2 from the germline V gene are MNHNY and SVGAGI (reference sequence). The V gene lost 0 bases and the J gene lost 10 bases, with 6 bases spanning the gap. The CDR3 extends over 11 amino acids. The CDR3 protein is CASSYSRGAFF. The CDR3 nucleotides are TGTGCCAGCAGTTACTCCAGGGGAGCTTTCTTT.

This clonotype was counted a few times. The rearrangement joins TRBV7-2 to TRBJ1-2; D gene ambiguous. There are 13 residues in the CDR3. V was shortened by 3 bases and J by 4 bases, with 9 bases between the two germline ends. The germline V gene encodes CDR1 SGHTA and CDR2 FQGNSA. CDR3 loop: CASSFAQLYGYTF. CDR3 in DNA: TGTGCCAGCAGCTTCGCTCAACTCTATGGCTACACCTTC. Based on the CDR3 plus reference TRBV7-2 and TRBJ1-2, the full variable domain is GAGVSQSPSNKVTEKGKDVELRCDPISGHTALYWYRQSLGQGLEFLIYFQGNSAPDKSGLPSDRFSAERTGGSVSTLTIQRTQQEDSAVYLCASSFAQLYGYTFGSGTRLTVV.

Only a few counts were recorded for this clonotype. The J gene is TRBJ2-1, the V gene TRBV5-6; D may correspond to TRBD1 or TRBD2 (5 bases each). Germline loops: CDR1 SGHDT, CDR2 YYEEEE. The CDR3 sequence is 12 residues long. Deletions cut 4 bases from V and 6 bases from J, with 8 bases between. The CDR3 sequence is CASSRDGNEQFF. The CDR3 region has the DNA TGTGCCAGCAGCCGGGACGGCAATGAGCAGTTCTTC. The complete variable domain, with remaining parts taken from reference TRBV5-6 and TRBJ2-1, reads DAGVTQSPTHLIKTRGQQVTLRCSPKSGHDTVSWYQQALGQGPQFIFQYYEEEERQRGNFPDRFSGHQFPNYSSELNVNALLLGDSALYLCASSRDGNEQFFGPGTRLTVL.

The chain couples TRBV15 to TRBJ2-3; TRBD2 matches 12 bases. Losses at the gene ends were 5 bases for V and 2 bases for J; bases not matched to a gene: 5. The germline V gene has CDR1 LNHNV and CDR2 YYDKDF (reference sequence). The CDR3 sequence is 16 residues long. The CDR3 nucleotides are TGTGCCACCAGCGGAGGACTAGCGGGGTCCACAGATACGCAGTATTTT. This gives the protein CATSGGLAGSTDTQYF.

This clonotype was detected many times. J is TRBJ1-1 and V is TRBV5-1, with D hard to call. V shed 0 bases and J shed 1 base, with 10 bases lying between them. CDR3 length equals 15 residues. Germline CDR1 is SGHRS and CDR2 is YFSETQ. CDR3 region: CASSLALAENTEAFF. In nucleotides, the CDR3 is TGCGCCAGCAGCTTGGCCCTGGCGGAGAACACTGAAGCTTTCTTT.

J is TRBJ2-7 and V is TRBV5-1; TRBD1 aligns across 9 bases. The V and J ends lost 1 base and 6 bases, in that order; junction bases with no gene match: 5. This CDR3 region has 14 residues. Looked up from germline, CDR1 is SGHRS and CDR2 is YFSETQ. The CDR3 DNA is TGCGCCAGCAGCTTGTGGGGGACAGGGCTCGAGCAGTACGTC. Protein: CASSLWGTGLEQYV.

The chain couples TRBV9 to TRBJ2-3; TRBD1 agrees at 7 bases. Germline V lookup: CDR1 SGDLS, CDR2 YYNGEE. Trimming took 0 bases from V and 0 from J; bases not matched to a gene: 4. The CDR3 runs 16 residues. The CDR3 protein is CASSVAGTDSTDTQYF. The CDR3 DNA follows: TGTGCCAGCAGCGTAGCAGGGACAGATAGCACAGATACGCAGTATTTT.

The chain carries TRBV6-5 and TRBJ1-6; D is possibly TRBD1 (6 bases). Germline CDR1 and CDR2: MNHEY and SVGAGI. V lost 5 bases to trimming and J lost 10 bases, with 18 bases between them. The CDR3 loop spans 15 amino acids. The CDR3 reads CASSTFQGGGSPLHF. In DNA form, the CDR3 reads TGTGCCAGCAGTACCTTTCAAGGGGGAGGGTCACCCCTCCACTTT.

This clonotype was observed a handful of times. This chain uses TRBV24-1 with TRBJ1-2, with a possible D match to TRBD1 (6 bases). Germline V lookup: CDR1 KGHDR, CDR2 SFDVKD. The V gene lost 6 bases and the J gene lost 2 bases, with 9 bases spanning the gap. The CDR3 is made up of 13 amino acids. The DNA for the CDR3 is TGTGCCACCAGTCCAACAGGGAACTATGGCTACACCTTC. Translating it yields CATSPTGNYGYTF.

The V gene is TRBV28, the J gene TRBJ2-3; D may be TRBD2 (6 bases). The CDR3 length is 15 residues. The germline CDR1 and CDR2 sequences are MDHEN and SYDVKM. V gave up 6 bases and J gave up 4 bases, with 17 bases separating them. CDR3 nucleotide sequence: TGTGCCAGCAGCGGAGGAGGGGCTAGCGCAGATACGCAGTATTTT. Translated, it gives CASSGGGASADTQYF.

The gene calls are TRBV30 and TRBJ2-1, with no clear D. The CDR3 totals 11 residues. Looked up from germline, CDR1 is GTSNPN and CDR2 is SVGIG (reference sequence). V dropped 4 bases and J dropped 7 bases, with 8 bases sitting between them. The CDR3, as DNA: TGTGCCTGGACCGTGTCTAATGAGCAGTTCTTC. Its translation: CAWTVSNEQFF.

This clonotype was recorded a few times. V and J are TRBV14 and TRBJ2-1; D not certain. Trimming removed 4 bases at V and 10 bases at J, with 14 bases between. The CDR3 has 13 residues. CDR1 is SGHDN and CDR2 is FVKESK in the germline V gene. CDR3 sequence reads: CASSPVGRSEQFF. The CDR3 bases are TGTGCCAGCAGCCCGGTCGGGCGGTCGGAGCAGTTCTTC.

There are a few counts of this clonotype. V and J are TRBV9 and TRBJ2-6, with no clear D. This CDR3 contains 17 residues. Trimming cost V 0 bases and J 0 bases, with 10 bases left between them. CDR1 and CDR2 (germline): SGDLS, YYNGEE. In DNA, the CDR3 is TGTGCCAGCAGCGTAGTAGCAAGTAGCTCTGGGGCCAACGTCCTGACTTTC. Protein product: CASSVVASSSGANVLTF.

This clonotype has more than one count but fewer than ten. The chain carries TRBV5-1 and TRBJ2-2; TRBD1 aligns across 7 bases. The CDR3 length is 16 residues. Germline CDR1 SGHRS, CDR2 YFSETQ. The ends lost 0 bases at V and 7 bases at J; junction bases unmatched: 9. CDR3 nucleotides: TGCGCCAGCAGCTTGGCGGGTCCGACAGGGAGCGGGGAGCTGTTTTTT. Amino acids: CASSLAGPTGSGELFF.

This clonotype showed up many times. This sequence joins TRBV5-1 and TRBJ2-3, with 8 bases identical to TRBD1. The CDR3 contains 15 residues. The junction had 2 bases not matched to a gene; V was cut back by 0 bases and J by 2 bases. Germline V lookup: CDR1 SGHRS, CDR2 YFSETQ. The CDR3 loop is CASSLGQGNTDTQYF. CDR3 coding DNA: TGCGCCAGCAGCTTGGGACAGGGGAACACAGATACGCAGTATTTT.

This rearrangement joins TRBV7-2 to TRBJ1-6; D is ambiguous. The V end lost 5 bases, the J end lost 10 bases, and 18 bases lay between the germline ends. This CDR3 comprises 15 residues. The germline gives CDR1 SGHTA, CDR2 FQGNSA. The CDR3 sequence: CASSGRTSPYSPLHF. The CDR3, as DNA: TGTGCCAGCAGCGGACGGACTTCCCCATACTCACCCCTCCACTTT.

This sequence joins TRBV14 and TRBJ1-2; 11 bases match TRBD1. Looked up from germline, CDR1 is SGHDN and CDR2 is FVKESK. V lost 5 bases, J lost 2 bases, and 7 bases stayed unmatched. This CDR3 is built from 16 residues. The CDR3 DNA follows: TGTGCCAGCAGCGTGCGGACAGGGGGCGCAAACTATGGCTACACCTTC. Its protein is CASSVRTGGANYGYTF.